This TCR beta chain was retrieved from a study of tumor-infiltrating lymphocytes in oesophageal squamous cell carcinoma. CDR1 and CDR2 from the germline V gene are SGHVS and FNYEAQ. The CDR3 has 14 residues. Via MiXCR, TCRdb re-called the PCR reads, giving one row per CDR3 protein. The sample has roughly 12,000 distinct CDR3 sequences; approximately 50% are singletons. This clonotype appeared a few times. An end of the junction does not agree with germline; a read error may underlie this. The sequenced sample was esophageal tumor tissue. This sequence joins TRBV7-6 and TRBJ2-2, with 7 nucleotides matching TRBD2. This sequence originates from a female donor with esophageal squamous cell carcinoma. The CDR3 nucleotides read TGTGCTAGCAGCCCCGGGGGGAGGACCGGGGAGCTGTTTTTT. This sequence encodes CASSPGGRTGELFF.